This T cell receptor (beta chain) derives from a study of T-cell reconstitution after alpha-beta-depleted transplantation in children. Ten or more counts support this clonotype. This CDR3 is 10 amino acids long. V was trimmed by 5 bases and J by 7 bases, leaving 8 bases between them. CDR1 is DFQATT and CDR2 is SNEGSKA in the germline V gene (reference sequence). During its preparation, the TCRbeta library received unique molecular identifiers. TCRdb ran MiXCR on the PCR reads and lists one entry per CDR3 protein. The table lists hundreds of thousands of distinct CDR3 sequences, around 12% of them singletons, with 2% to 3% in the top ten.

The receptor comes from a human donor who donated a stem cell graft to a child with acute lymphoblastic leukemia. The starting material was PBMCs from the stem cell graft donor, obtained from the stem cell graft. The chain couples TRBV20-1 to TRBJ2-5; the D is unclear. This CDR3 is CSAPRGTQYF. CDR3 coding DNA: TGCAGTGCTCCACGAGGGACCCAGTACTTC.